This TCR beta chain was documented in a study of beta chain features in type 1 diabetes. Study-level results: Type 1 diabetes patients had moderately but significantly shorter TCRB CDR3s in all four CD4+ subsets. Insertions were fewer and deletions more numerous at VDJ junctions in type 1 diabetes patients. Whether TCRB rearrangement is influenced by HLA type went unresolved here.

Sequenced material consisted of expressed TCRB transcripts (all of the isolated RNA was reverse transcribed). The assay was immunoSEQ multiplex PCR, and TCRdb's table has in-frame clones only and misses some. The table lists hundreds of thousands of clones, about an eighth of them singletons, with just under 0.04% in the top ten. Via the markers CD45RO/CCR7/CD25/CD127/CD95/CD27, stem cell-like memory, regulatory, central memory and naive CD4+ cells were sorted. A remark on this clone: Its cognate antigen is unknown.

The CDR3 sequence is 14 residues long. Germline CDR1 reads SGHRS; CDR2 reads YFSETQ. V lost 0 bases, J lost 7 bases, and 11 bases lay in between. The genes are TRBV5-1 and TRBJ2-1; perhaps TRBD1 as D (6 bases). This receptor was taken from a man between 18 and 35 years old with type 1 diabetes. Sequenced: naive CD4+ T cells from blood. As DNA, the CDR3 is TGCGCCAGCAGCTTGGGCTCAGGGACAAATGAGCAGTTCTTC. This codes for CASSLGSGTNEQFF. The variable domain in full, completed from reference TRBV5-1 and TRBJ2-1, reads KAGVTQTPRYLIKTRGQQVTLSCSPISGHRSVSWYQQTPGQGLQFLFEYFSETQRNKGNFPGRFSGRQFSNSRSEMNVSTLELGDSALYLCASSLGSGTNEQFFGPGTRLTVL.